This TCR beta chain originates from a study of blood T cell repertoires in COVID-19. The wider study: The study drew acute and convalescent COVID-19 samples from the United States, Italy and Spain. PBMCs, B-cell-depleted T cells, or T cells provided the cDNA or gDNA that made up the material.

Clones were read by immunoSEQ multiplex PCR, and TCRdb kept only the in-frame ones, dropping some. This table has 100,000 or so clones, about 88% appearing once. This CDR3 has 14 residues. The V end lost 5 bases, the J end lost 4 bases, and 12 bases lay between the germline ends. Germline V gene sequence: CDR1 ENHRY, CDR2 SYGVKD. The gene calls are TRBV10-3 and TRBJ1-3; D is undetermined. This TCR came from a woman aged 60-75 years with acute or convalescent COVID-19. The sequenced sample was peripheral blood. CDR3 nucleotides: TGTGCCATCAGTCCCCCCCCGGGGGGAAACACCATATATTTT. Translated, it gives CAISPPPGGNTIYF.